This T cell receptor beta chain was sequenced during a study of T and B cells in COVID-19 patients. Across the whole study: Blood was sampled from COVID-19 patients who were either actively infected or recovered. Of about 20 active-infection patients, over 9 were critically ill with mechanical ventilation or extracorporeal membrane oxygenation. Findings of the study overall: Sorted SARS-CoV-2-responsive or tetramer+ T cells and CD4+, regulatory and CD8+ subsets were not yet sequenced.

Concerning this clonotype: The antigen is undetermined.

From blood, 250-500 ng of genomic DNA served as TRB template. The length of the CDR3 is 19 residues. With 8 bases clipped from V and 0 bases from J, the junction kept 18 bases outside the gene matches. The germline V gene encodes CDR1 SQVTM and CDR2 ANQGSEA. BIOMED2 TRB-A/B primer pools were used in multiplex TRB PCR. Each CDR3 protein is one row after TCRdb ran MiXCR on the multiplex PCR reads. The sample contains some 11,000 distinct CDR3 sequences, roughly a third of which appear only once. The V gene is TRBV29-1, the J gene TRBJ1-3, with 11 bases matching TRBD1. This TCR was recovered from a human donor with active COVID-19. The sample consisted of blood. The CDR3, as DNA: TGCAGCCACAGGACAGGGGGCGCTCTCCCTACGACCTCTGGAAACACCATATATTTT. Its translation is CSHRTGGALPTTSGNTIYF.